By share of the sample, the clone carrying this TCR beta chain is medium-sized. What it recognizes is unknown. These data belong to a study of metastatic and nonmetastatic thyroid tumors. At the level of the study: A comparison of repertoires was made across blood and tumor or nodule tissue from malignant and benign thyroid patients.

Study-level results: For both blood and tumor, malignant thyroid tumors reportedly showed significantly higher TCR beta diversity than benign nodules did.

All patients were treatment-naive before thyroid surgery. TCRdb re-called the PCR reads via MiXCR. The table records about 22,000 clones, around 40% of them present only once. The receptor was derived from a male donor with papillary thyroid cancer or a benign thyroid nodule (not recorded which). Some clones in this sample may be carry-over from other donors' samples. The sample taken for sequencing was blood.

CDR3 sequence (DNA): TGCAGTGCTTTAGGGGGGGGTGGCGGGAGGGCCCCCTACGAGCAGTACTTC. Encoded protein: CSALGGGGGRAPYEQYF. J is TRBJ2-7 and V is TRBV20-1; 9 positions agree with TRBD2. The CDR3 sequence is 17 residues long. The V and J ends lost 5 bases and 2 bases, in that order; junction bases with no gene match: 16. Germline V lookup: CDR1 DFQATT, CDR2 SNEGSKA (reference sequence).